The 5 T cell receptor beta chains given below trace back to one sample, sequenced in a study of early T cells in non-severe SARS-CoV-2 infection. TCRdb re-derived calls from the 5' RACE reads in MiXCR, one entry per CDR3 protein. This sample yields about 30,000 distinct CDR3 sequences, of which approximately 5.3% are seen a single time; roughly 13% belongs to the top ten. The specimen sequenced was whole blood. The receptors here all came from an adult who was a healthcare worker with PCR-confirmed SARS-CoV-2 infection or an uninfected control (not recorded which).

This clonotype was seen at least ten times. This rearrangement joins TRBV20-1 to TRBJ2-3; D uncertain. The ends were cut back, 1 base at V and 2 bases at J, with 7 bases in the middle. Looked up from germline, CDR1 is DFQATT and CDR2 is SNEGSKA (reference sequence). This CDR3 is built from 13 residues. CDR3 bases: TGCAGTGCTAGAGGCCTAGACACAGATACGCAGTATTTT. It specifies CSARGLDTDTQYF.

This clonotype was observed a few times. V usage is TRBV6-1 and J usage is TRBJ2-1; a weak D match, TRBD1 (7 bases). This CDR3 is 15 amino acids long. Germline CDR1 reads MNHNS; CDR2 reads SASEGT. V was pared by 6 bases and J by 10 bases, with 22 bases between. This CDR3 reads CASRNAGQPRMEQFF. In DNA form, the CDR3 reads TGTGCCAGCAGGAACGCGGGACAGCCAAGGATGGAGCAGTTCTTC.

This clonotype was seen many times. The chain has TRBV3-2 and TRBJ1-1; no DNA check was done on the table's D call, TRBD1. TRBV3-2 is listed as a pseudogene. This CDR3 spans 15 amino acids. This CDR3 is CASSPARRGVTEAFF. The CDR3 nucleotides are TGTGCCAGCAGCCCAGCCCGGCGGGGCGTCACTGAAGCTTTCTTT.

This clonotype was picked up many times. The genes are TRBV12-3 or TRBV12-4 and TRBJ1-4; D unclear. The CDR3 has 13 amino acids. Between the trimmed V and J ends, which lost 8 bases and 3 bases, there was a span of 10 bases. CDR3 loop: CASCRVPNEKLFF. In DNA, the CDR3 is TGTGCCAGCTGCCGCGTCCCTAATGAAAAACTGTTTTTT.

Many counts were recorded for this clonotype. The chain employs TRBV3-1 and TRBJ1-2; a possible D gene is TRBD1 (5 bases). Germline CDR1 and CDR2: LGHDT and YNNKEL (reference sequence). The CDR3 consists of 15 residues. V dropped 1 base and J dropped 0 bases, with 9 bases sitting between them. The CDR3 region has the DNA TGTGCCAGCAGCCAAGCTGGGGCGGCTAACTATGGCTACACCTTC. Translation gives CASSQAGAANYGYTF.